Below are 8 T cell receptor beta chains sequenced from a single sample in a study of blood T cells in healthy people across ages. For the second PCR, which ran for roughly 6 to 11 cycles, a sample-barcoded 5' primer and a J-beta primer mix were used. TCRdb reprocessed the 5' RACE reads with MiXCR, giving one entry per CDR3 protein. The sample carries 1.5 million to 2 million distinct CDR3 sequences, about 30% recorded once. Source material: blood. The receptors here all came from a woman in her thirties in good health.

The chain has TRBV7-2 and TRBJ2-5; D call uncertain. The V gene's germline CDR1 is SGHTA and CDR2 FQGNSA. Trimming cost V 4 bases and J 4 bases, with 7 bases left between them. The CDR3 runs 12 residues. Written as DNA, the CDR3 is TGTGCCAGCAGCTCTAAGGGAGAGACCCAGTACTTC. This translates into CASSSKGETQYF. The variable domain in full, completed from reference TRBV7-2 and TRBJ2-5, reads GAGVSQSPSNKVTEKGKDVELRCDPISGHTALYWYRQSLGQGLEFLIYFQGNSAPDKSGLPSDRFSAERTGGSVSTLTIQRTQQEDSAVYLCASSSKGETQYFGPGTRLLVL.

At least ten counts were recorded for this clonotype. This chain uses TRBV20-1 with TRBJ2-1; 9 nucleotides agree with TRBD1. Per germline, CDR1 DFQATT and CDR2 SNEGSKA (reference sequence). The ends lost 1 base at V and 8 bases at J; junction bases unmatched: 9. The CDR3 runs 15 residues. The CDR3, as DNA: TGCAGTGCTAGAGCCTACAGGGGGCGTAATGATGAGCAGTTCTTC. It codes for CSARAYRGRNDEQFF.

For this clonotype: A read error may account for a junction end that differs from germline. The rearrangement links TRBV5-1 to TRBJ2-5, with 8 bases aligning to TRBD2. CDR1 SGHRS and CDR2 YFSETQ come from the germline V gene. CDR3 size: 15 residues. In DNA, the CDR3 is TGCGCCAACAGCTTGGAACTAGCGGTTCAAGAGACCCAGTACTTC. It encodes CANSLELAVQETQYF.

The chain couples TRBV21-1 to TRBJ2-1; TRBD2 reflects the table's D call only, with no check against the DNA. TRBV21-1 is a known pseudogene. This CDR3 is 14 amino acids long. The chain's CDR3 is CVSSKAGGDNEQFF. The DNA for the CDR3 is TGTGTCAGCAGCAAAGCCGGCGGGGACAATGAGCAGTTCTTC.

This chain connects TRBV9 to TRBJ2-1, with D hard to call. Germline values: CDR1 SGDLS, CDR2 YYNGEE. The V end was cut by 4 bases, the J end by 7 bases, with 21 bases between. The CDR3 loop spans 16 amino acids. CDR3 nucleotides: TGTGCCAGCAGCCCCCAGCAGAACATACCGCCAAATGAGCAGTTCTTC. It codes for CASSPQQNIPPNEQFF.

This clonotype was detected a few times. CDR3 sequence: CASSFDRGHFYEQYF. CDR3 coding DNA: TGTGCCAGCAGTTTCGACAGGGGCCATTTCTACGAGCAGTACTTC. This chain connects TRBV12-3 or TRBV12-4 to TRBJ2-7, with 8 nucleotides matching TRBD1. The V segment lost 3 bases and the J segment 3 bases; nucleotides outside the gene matches: 7. The CDR3 has 15 amino acids.

This clonotype came up a few times. V gene TRBV7-9 combines with J gene TRBJ2-6; 12 nucleotides match TRBD1. Germline V gene sequence: CDR1 SEHNR, CDR2 FQNEAQ (reference sequence). The V segment lost 8 bases and the J segment 1 base; nucleotides outside the gene matches: 9. The CDR3 runs to 18 residues. CDR3 sequence (DNA): TGTGCCAGCGACGAAAGGGACAGGGGGCGGTCTGGGGCCAACGTCCTGACTTTC. This translates into CASDERDRGRSGANVLTF.

There are a few counts of this clonotype. The CDR3 nucleotides read TGTGCCAGCAGTTTAGCGGGCCCAGGGTCTGGCTACACCTTC. This codes for CASSLAGPGSGYTF. This rearrangement joins TRBV12-3 or TRBV12-4 to TRBJ1-2; a possible D gene is TRBD1 (5 bases). The ends were cut back, 0 bases at V and 7 bases at J, with 12 bases in the middle. The CDR3 loop spans 14 amino acids.